Listed here are 2 T cell receptor beta chains from one sample, sequenced in a study of T cell repertoires in cytomegalovirus infection. TCRdb re-called the reads through MiXCR, storing one row per CDR3 protein. The data contain about 310,000 distinct CDR3 sequences, around 10% of them singletons. Specimen: PBMCs. The receptors shown here come from a human donor in good health (CMV status not recorded). Some clones in this sample may be carry-over from other donors' samples.

This clonotype was seen ten or more times. This chain joins TRBV11-3 and TRBJ2-3; D is perhaps TRBD1 (6 bases). Trimming left V 8 bases short and J 0 bases short, with 12 bases between. The CDR3 covers 14 residues. CDR1 and CDR2 (germline): SGHNT, YENEEA. CDR3 nucleotides: TGTGCCAGCTCGCCGGGACATAGCACAGATACGCAGTATTTT. This sequence encodes CASSPGHSTDTQYF.

The chain combines TRBV13 with TRBJ1-4, with D perhaps TRBD1 (6 bases). There are 14 residues in the CDR3. Germline-derived CDR1 and CDR2 are PRHDT and FYEKMQ (reference sequence). The V end lost 2 bases, the J end lost 7 bases, and 11 bases lay between the germline ends. The CDR3: CASSLFGGSEKLFF. CDR3 nucleotides: TGTGCCAGCAGCTTATTTGGGGGCAGTGAAAAACTGTTTTTT.